The clone carrying this TCR beta chain was observed a handful of times. What it binds is unknown. The length of the CDR3 is 14 residues. Germline V gene sequence: CDR1 MNHNY, CDR2 SVGAGI (reference sequence). Trimming at V came to 6 bases and at J to 3 bases, leaving 5 bases not matched to a gene. This sample was taken from a study of T cells after yellow fever vaccination. As for the study in general: SMART-Seq v4 Ultra Low Input handled preparation of low-cell-number fractions. The study, taken as a whole, reports: Any FACS-sorted repertoire could hold abundant clonotypes that contaminate it from the bulk population. Most primary-vaccination clones recurred post-booster (roughly 96% CD4, more than 85% CD8).

A 5'RACE template-switching step, the method used to make TCR cDNA, added a universal primer site and UMIs. TCRdb fed the 5' RACE reads into MiXCR, producing one record per CDR3 protein. The profile shows approximately 450,000 distinct CDR3 sequences, over 15% of them singletons. The chain has TRBV6-6 and TRBJ1-5; 7 positions agree with TRBD1. This sequence originates from a young man who received the YFV17D yellow fever vaccine. Specimen: PBMCs, collected before the yellow fever booster vaccination. The DNA of the CDR3 is TGTGCCAGCAGCCGCGGACAGGTCAATCAGCCCCAGCATTTT. Protein: CASSRGQVNQPQHF.